This T cell receptor (beta chain) derives from a study of T cells in Graves' hyperthyroidism and ophthalmopathy (dated by TCRdb to 2018 to 2020). Regarding the study in general: Peripheral blood samples were taken at initial diagnosis, before any treatment was given. The 100 or so discovery patients were randomly split 7:3 into training and test sets. TCR Vbeta CDR3 sequencing of some 140 peripheral blood samples (over 40 ophthalmopathy, 75 hyperthyroidism and approximately 17 progressor patients) is reported in the paper. Prospective prediction of ophthalmopathy was tested in an independent validation cohort of fewer than 20 hyperthyroidism patients and 17 patients who later progressed to ophthalmopathy. Following sampling, methimazole starting at 30 mg daily was given to hyperthyroidism patients, and high-dose intravenous methylprednisolone was given to ophthalmopathy patients. To identify distinguishing TCR V-J signatures, a discovery cohort of some 99 patients was used, comprising 43 with Graves' ophthalmopathy and around 57 with stable Graves' hyperthyroidism. In addition, the study compared T-cell repertoires in thyroid tissue and in blood from a handful of Graves' hyperthyroidism patients. Study-level results and caveats: In validation, progression to ophthalmopathy was predicted by the model with almost 71% sensitivity and approximately 78% specificity, a median of about 6.4 months before onset. Ophthalmopathy was separated from stable hyperthyroidism by a 13 V-J signature model, with approximately 89% sensitivity and approximately 84% specificity obtained in cross-validation and 80%/75% obtained in testing. Most expanded thyroid clonotypes (frequency above 0.001) were also detected in blood, a finding suggesting that blood repertoires may reflect thyroid immune responses. Sample size was not statistically predetermined, and blinding of investigators to group allocation was not performed.

Stable Graves' hyperthyroidism was defined as no progression to ophthalmopathy during 18 months of follow-up. The hyperthyroidism patients were between 18 and 65 years old and newly diagnosed, with a disease duration of less than 2 months. Exclusion was applied to patients with uncontrolled infections, other autoimmune diseases, pregnancy or lactation. Diagnoses relied on clinical symptoms, serum thyroxine and TRAb, thyroid ultrasound and orbital computed tomography. Ficoll-Paque density gradient centrifugation was used to isolate PBMCs from approximately 10 ml of fresh peripheral blood. Trizol reagent was used to extract total RNA, and RNA quality was then checked on an Agilent 2100 Bioanalyzer. The CDR3 starts with the cysteine, ends with the phenylalanine, and has 13 residues. Kept here is only the CDR3 DNA, which spans 39 bases and is read in frame from base 1. The germline V gene (reference sequence) provides CDR1 GTSNPN and CDR2 SVGIG. The V and J ends are trimmed by 2 bases and 4 bases, leaving 9 bases between them.

Remarks on this clonotype: It has no known antigen specificity. No much larger clonotype is one base removed from it; base qualities were not supplied.

The TCR beta CDR3 regions were amplified from the RNA transcripts. The TCR CDR3 was subjected to a first round of RT-PCR using the HTBI primer set and the Qiagen OneStep RT-PCR kit. Libraries were constructed in a second round of multiplex PCR, after which size selection and purification were performed. Sequencing of the libraries was done on an Illumina HiSeq2000 using paired-end 100 bp reads. The authors' pipeline ran thus. SOAPnuke was used to process the raw data, removing reads that contained adapters or uncalled bases, had a mean Phred below 15, or lacked an exact match to the constant primer or identifier. COPE v1.2.5 was used to merge the high-quality paired reads, and each unique nucleotide sequence was defined as a clonotype. MiTCR v1.1 was used to align the clonotypes against IMGT TRBV, TRBD and TRBJ reference segments. Analysis was restricted to V-J combinations with a frequency above 0.0001, which covered roughly 99% of repertoires. The TCS score was defined as F50 (clonal expansion) divided by E x V (chaos), with BLOSUM62-based TCRdist calculated between CDR3 peptides within each V-J. Welch's t-statistics and random forest reduced several hundred V-J features to fewer than 15, which were used in a naive Bayes classifier (R e1071). TCRdb reran the public reads through fastp at Q25 and MiXCR, keeping productive beta chains. Under each unique CDR3 protein, matching rows form one entry showing the most common genes and DNA. Clone size and V and J calls follow TCRdb, not the original study. In this sample the table shows some 420,000 distinct CDR3 sequences, approximately 13% of which occur a single time. 5% to 6.5% of the sample is in the top ten clones.

This receptor was obtained from a woman under 30 with Graves' hyperthyroidism. The chain links TRBV30 with TRBJ1-5; no D gene can be assigned with confidence. Source material: blood. Here is the DNA: TGTGCCTGGAGTTCTGGGGAAAATCAGCCCCAGCATTTT. This yields the protein CAWSSGENQPQHF.